This T cell receptor beta chain is drawn from a study of OX40 agonist ivuxolimab in advanced cancers. V was pared by 5 bases and J by 1 base, with 7 bases between. Germline V gene sequence: CDR1 MDHEN, CDR2 SYDVKM. CDR3 size: 13 residues. The data were produced by immunoSEQ multiplex PCR, yet TCRdb's version contains in-frame clones alone and is incomplete. The sample holds around 100,000 clones; approximately 90% are singletons and the top ten take approximately 0.58%. Whole-study findings and limits: There was clonal expansion of CD4+ and CD8+ blood T cells by week 6 at 0.1 to 3.0 mg/kg.

Collection of blood occurred at baseline, at cycle 4 day 1, and at cycle 7 day 1. Turning to this clone: Its specificity is not known.

This sequence joins TRBV28 and TRBJ2-3; perhaps TRBD1 as D (5 bases). The receptor's source is an adult with an advanced solid tumor such as melanoma, head and neck, liver or kidney cancer. Sequencing used CD4+ or CD8+ T cells sorted from blood, obtained in a trial of the OX40 agonist ivuxolimab. The CDR3 protein is CASSGAGTDTQYF. The CDR3 nucleotides are TGTGCCAGCAGTGGGGCGGGCACAGATACGCAGTATTTT.